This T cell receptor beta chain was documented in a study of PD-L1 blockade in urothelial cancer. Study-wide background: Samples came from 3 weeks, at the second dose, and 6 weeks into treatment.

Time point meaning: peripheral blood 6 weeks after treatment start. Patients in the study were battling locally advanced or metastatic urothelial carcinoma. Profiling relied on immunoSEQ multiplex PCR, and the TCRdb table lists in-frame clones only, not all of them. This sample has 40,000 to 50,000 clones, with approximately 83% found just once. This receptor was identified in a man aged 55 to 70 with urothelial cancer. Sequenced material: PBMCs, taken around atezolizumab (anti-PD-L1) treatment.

CDR3 residues: CASSPLAGGDNEQFF. For the CDR3, the DNA is TGTGCCAGCAGTCCCCTAGCGGGGGGGGACAATGAGCAGTTCTTC. The rearrangement uses TRBV6-1 and TRBJ2-1; 12 bases match TRBD2. This CDR3 contains 15 residues. CDR1 is MNHNS and CDR2 is SASEGT in the germline V gene. V was clipped by 5 bases and J by 5 bases; unmatched bases: 4.